This T cell receptor beta chain was retrieved from a study of PD-1 blockade in mismatch repair-deficient tumors (dated by TCRdb to about 2017). About the full investigation: The trial enrolled more than 85 consecutive patients with roughly twelve mismatch repair-deficient cancer types between late 2013 and late 2016, all previously treated and progressing. Tumor-associated T cell clones were tracked in the peripheral blood of patients responding to PD-1 blockade by deep sequencing of TCR CDR3 regions.

On the study overall, not on this receptor specifically: Rapid expansion after pembrolizumab followed by contraction, generally before radiologic responses, was shown by tumor-resident clones, which were often undetectable in blood before treatment.

This clone was seen more than once but under ten times. The antigen this receptor binds is unknown. Per-base qualities were not stored, and no clone one base away is much larger. The library was generated by the immunoSEQ multiplex PCR assay. Held by TCRdb, this immuneACCESS table contains in-frame sequences only and omits some clones. Under half of the omission traces to an unresolved V gene where checked; the cause of the rest is unknown. Across this sample there are around 100,000 clones, with 65% to 85% seen only once. The ten largest clonotypes hold 6.3% of the sample. V loses 6 bases at its end and J loses 5 bases; junction bases beyond the gene matches: 14. In the germline V gene, CDR1 corresponds to KGHSH and CDR2 to LQKENI. The CDR3 goes from the cysteine to the phenylalanine over 17 residues. Just the 51-base CDR3 DNA is kept, in frame starting at base 1. For every enrolled patient, mismatch repair deficiency was confirmed by either polymerase chain reaction or immunohistochemistry. TCR sequencing was performed for a few patients who responded to pembrolizumab therapy. The phase II trial prospectively evaluated PD-1 blockade with pembrolizumab in advanced mismatch repair-deficient cancers, independent of tissue of origin. Peripheral blood T cell samples were serially collected before and at multiple times after PD-1 blockade was started. Blood sampling times were reported as weeks after the first pembrolizumab dose.

The material sequenced was peripheral blood, taken 36 weeks after starting pembrolizumab. This chain is built from TRBV18 and TRBJ2-3; TRBD2 matches 10 bases in the middle. This sequence originates from an adult with mismatch repair-deficient cancer. The nucleotide sequence reads TGTGCCAGCTCTCCTTCGGAACTAAGCGGGAGGGAAGATACGCAGTATTTT. Its protein product is CASSPSELSGREDTQYF.